The clone carrying this T cell receptor (beta chain) was counted a few times. Antigen: not known. There are 18 residues in the CDR3. The germline V gene has CDR1 SEHNR and CDR2 FQNEAQ (reference sequence). The ends lost 2 bases at V and 1 base at J; junction bases unmatched: 8. 13 Jbeta primers and 60 Vbeta primers were used for the PCR. In the authors' workflow: Tens of millions of unique TCR beta chains, roughly 11 million shared, were counted in a later analysis. This table comes from immunoSEQ multiplex PCR, and its TCRdb copy is limited to in-frame clones, with some not included. V and J calls and clone size are as listed in that table; D and trimming were resolved from the DNA. The sample includes approximately 73,000 clones, roughly 80% of them seen just once. The source of the sample is a study of cytomegalovirus exposure and HLA in healthy donors. Findings of the study overall: TCR beta V segments were, for the most part, productive about 87% or about 30% of the time in an earlier analysis. For presence/absence analyses, sequencing depth was assumed to be roughly uniform across donors.

The chain links TRBV7-9 to TRBJ1-2; 12 nucleotides align to TRBD1. The TCR originated in a woman aged 40 to 50 in good health and CMV-seropositive. The material sequenced was PBMCs. The CDR3 here is CASSLTPGQGAFNYGYTF. CDR3 DNA: TGTGCCAGCAGCTTAACACCGGGACAGGGGGCCTTTAACTATGGCTACACCTTC.